The rows below give T cell receptor beta chains drawn from one sample of a study of T cell changes during pregnancy in multiple sclerosis. Libraries were prepared by immunoSEQ multiplex PCR; TCRdb keeps only in-frame clonotypes and omits some of them. The sample has over 55,000 clones; just under 90% are singletons. The sequencing input was peripheral blood from another person, used as feeder cells. Source of these receptors: a human donor whose cells served as feeder cells for cultures in a pregnancy study. The CDR3 runs from the conserved cysteine through the conserved F or W. D genes are given only for firm matches. The size field is filled for only some rows; it gives once, few, many or a size class.

>TRBD1|TRBV6-6|TRBJ1-5|-
TGTGCCAGCAGTCTTACAGGGGCGGGGGGTCAGCCCCAGCATTTT
CASSLTGAGGQPQHF
>-|TRBV5-1|TRBJ2-7|-
TGCGCCAGCACGGATCCAAGCGCGAGCTCCTACGAGCAGTACTTC
CASTDPSASSYEQYF
>-|TRBV7-3|TRBJ2-1|-
TGTGCCAGCAGCTTAACGGGCCGGGAGTACAATGAGCAGTTCTTC
CASSLTGREYNEQFF
>TRBD1|TRBV28|TRBJ1-1|-
TGTGCCAGCAGTCCCGGGACAGGGAACACTGAAGCTTTCTTT
CASSPGTGNTEAFF
>-|TRBV7-9|TRBJ2-3|-
TGTGCCAGCAGCTTAGGAGGGCCCGATACGCAGTATTTT
CASSLGGPDTQYF
>TRBD2|TRBV4-2|TRBJ2-3|once
TGTGCCAGCAGCCAAGGCACTAGCGCAGATACGCAGTATTTT
CASSQGTSADTQYF
>-|TRBV6-6|TRBJ1-5|-
TGTGCCAGCAGTTACTCGTCGGCCCCGCAACAGCCCCAGCATTTT
CASSYSSAPQQPQHF
>TRBD1|TRBV19|TRBJ1-6|-
TGTGCCAGTAGTACCACAGGGGGATGGAGTGACAATTCACCCCTCCACTTT
CASSTTGGWSDNSPLHF
>-|TRBV14|TRBJ1-3|-
TGTGCCAGCAGCAAGACAGCAGCCCCGGTTGGAAACACCATATATTTT
CASSKTAAPVGNTIYF
>-|TRBV28|TRBJ2-7|-
TGTGCCAGCAGTTTATTGCTATTGGGACACCCAGTCTACGAGCAGTACTTC
CASSLLLLGHPVYEQYF
>-|TRBV30|TRBJ1-2|-
TGTGCCTGGAGTGGGGCGGGCGGAAGGGATGGCTACACCTTC
CAWSGAGGRDGYTF
>-|TRBV6-1|TRBJ1-2|-
TGTGCCAGCAGTGACCCTTCCAGGCCAGAGTACTATGGCTACACCTTC
CASSDPSRPEYYGYTF
>-|TRBV25-1|TRBJ2-7|-
TGTGCCAGCAGTGAAAATGCTGGGCGGCAGCAGTACTTC
CASSENAGRQQYF
>-|TRBV6-5|TRBJ1-5|-
TGTGCCAGCAGTTACACGGCAGCCTATAGCAATCAGCCCCAGCATTTT
CASSYTAAYSNQPQHF